This entry describes one T cell receptor beta chain. This record comes from a study of blood T cell repertoires in COVID-19. Across the study: Samples came from the United States, Italy and Spain, spanning acute and convalescent COVID-19. From T cells, B-cell-depleted T cells, or PBMCs came the material, which was cDNA or gDNA.

V lost 0 bases to trimming and J lost 3 bases; unmatched junction nucleotides: 3. The germline CDR1 and CDR2 sequences are SGHRS and YFSETQ. This CDR3 is built from 15 residues. In the original workflow: Estimation of nucleated cell counts was performed using reference gene primer amplification. Assay: immunoSEQ multiplex PCR; the TCRdb copy retains only in-frame clones and omits some. V, J and clone size are taken as reported in that table, and D and trimming were inferred from the DNA itself. The repertoire has under 450,000 clones, 81% of them found once; the top ten carry more than 0.85%. This receptor was obtained from a human donor with acute or convalescent COVID-19. The donor label of this sample is uncertain. Sequencing used peripheral blood. The rearrangement uses TRBV5-1 and TRBJ1-1; TRBD1 matches 9 bases. The CDR3 DNA is TGCGCCAGCAGCTTGGTGTGGACAGGGGACACTGAAGCTTTCTTT. The encoded protein is CASSLVWTGDTEAFF.